The rows below give T cell receptor beta chains drawn from one sample of a study of blood T cell repertoires in COVID-19. Clones were read by immunoSEQ multiplex PCR, and TCRdb kept only the in-frame ones, dropping some. This sample has about 82,000 clones, with roughly 80% found just once. The specimen was peripheral blood. The origin of the receptors is a woman aged 40 to 50 with active or convalescent COVID-19. Both conserved end residues are part of each CDR3. D genes are given only for firm matches. Only part of the rows carry a size: once, few, many, or a class if the clone is expanded.

CDR3 protein	CDR3 DNA	J gene	clone size	D gene	V gene
CASSEAVTGADYGYTF	TGTGCCAGCAGTGAAGCCGTAACAGGGGCGGACTATGGCTACACCTTC	TRBJ1-2	NA	TRBD1	TRBV6-1
CASSLLTSGNTIYF	TGTGCCAGCAGTTTATTAACAAGTGGAAACACCATATATTTT	TRBJ1-3	NA	NA	TRBV28
CASSLLGTDGYTF	TGTGCCAGCAGCCTGTTAGGGACTGATGGCTACACCTTC	TRBJ1-2	NA	NA	TRBV28
CASSPRWGQGNEKLFF	TGTGCCAGCAGCCCTAGGTGGGGACAGGGTAATGAAAAACTGTTTTTT	TRBJ1-4	NA	TRBD1	TRBV11-2
CASSLDFVPTTDTQYF	TGTGCCAGCAGCTTAGACTTCGTCCCTACCACAGATACGCAGTATTTT	TRBJ2-3	few	NA	TRBV11-2
CASSTQGAGEKLFF	TGTGCCAGCTCAACACAGGGGGCCGGTGAAAAACTGTTTTTT	TRBJ1-4	few	TRBD1	TRBV18
CSVVAATNEKLFF	TGCAGCGTTGTAGCTGCAACTAATGAAAAACTGTTTTTT	TRBJ1-4	NA	NA	TRBV29-1
CATSRAENYGYTF	TGTGCCACCAGCAGAGCCGAGAACTATGGCTACACCTTC	TRBJ1-2	NA	NA	TRBV15
CASSRDRGPNTGELFF	TGTGCCAGCAGCCGAGACAGGGGGCCGAACACCGGGGAGCTGTTTTTT	TRBJ2-2	NA	TRBD1	TRBV7-8
CASSQDRVQTQYF	TGTGCCAGCAGCCAAGATCGGGTCCAGACCCAGTACTTC	TRBJ2-5	many	NA	TRBV4-2
CVTWDSSYEQYF	TGTGTCACCTGGGACTCATCCTACGAGCAGTACTTC	TRBJ2-7	NA	NA	TRBV7-9
CASSQDLGDRVNYGYTF	TGCGCCAGCAGCCAAGACCTGGGGGACAGGGTCAACTATGGCTACACCTTC	TRBJ1-2	NA	TRBD1	TRBV4-3
CASSVGPFREGQVGEQFF	TGTGCCAGCAGCGTAGGACCCTTCCGGGAGGGCCAGGTGGGTGAGCAGTTCTTC	TRBJ2-1	few	TRBD2	TRBV9
CASSPQGPQPQHF	TGTGCCAGCAGTCCCCAGGGCCCTCAGCCCCAGCATTTT	TRBJ1-5	once	NA	TRBV12-3/TRBV12-4
CASSLAPGTSGIVADTQYF	TGTGCCAGCAGCTTAGCTCCCGGGACTAGCGGGATAGTGGCAGATACGCAGTATTTT	TRBJ2-3	NA	TRBD2	TRBV7-3
CASGLDHRVGANVLTF	TGTGCTAGTGGTTTGGACCACAGGGTCGGGGCCAACGTCCTGACTTTC	TRBJ2-6	medium-sized	NA	TRBV12-5
CASSLQRNTEAFF	TGTGCCAGCAGTTTACAGCGGAACACTGAAGCTTTCTTT	TRBJ1-1	NA	NA	TRBV27
CASSLERGQSSYEQYF	TGCGCCAGCAGCTTGGAGCGGGGGCAAAGCTCCTACGAGCAGTACTTC	TRBJ2-7	NA	TRBD2	TRBV5-1
CASSYGLGQLYNEQFF	TGTGCCAGCAGTTACGGGCTCGGACAGCTATACAATGAGCAGTTCTTC	TRBJ2-1	NA	NA	TRBV6-5
CASSLDRGLEQYF	TGTGCCAGCAGCTTAGACAGGGGGCTCGAGCAGTACTTC	TRBJ2-7	few	TRBD1	TRBV11-3
CASSQTSGASYEQYF	TGTGCCAGCAGCCAGACTAGCGGGGCGTCCTACGAGCAGTACTTC	TRBJ2-7	NA	TRBD2	TRBV7-2
CSARTGRSYTF	TGCAGTGCTCGGACAGGGAGAAGCTACACCTTC	TRBJ1-2	NA	TRBD1	TRBV20-1